This T cell receptor (beta chain) was documented in a study of monozygotic twins with inflammatory bowel disease. Study-wide points: Subtypes among T cells remained indistinguishable.

About this clonotype itself: The antigen remains undetermined.

cDNA was produced in eight separate reactions per sample. A template switching step added UMIs, each with a 6-nucleotide sample barcode. TCRdb reprocessed the 5' RACE reads and reports one entry per CDR3 protein, with no DNA. Found here are approximately 140,000 distinct CDR3 sequences; the top ten clones hold roughly 2.5%. Sequences were obtained from blood. The origin of this receptor is a human donor with ulcerative colitis or Crohn's disease, or a healthy co-twin of an affected twin (not recorded which).

The CDR3: CAWSVRGWGDTQYF. The chain links TRBV30 to TRBJ2-5; TCRdb picks TRBD1, but there is no DNA to check that call. Looked up from germline, CDR1 is GTSNPN and CDR2 is SVGIG (reference sequence). The CDR3 covers 14 residues.